The 28 T cell receptor beta chains reported below all come from one sample, sequenced in a study of vaccination and CD4 T cells after COVID-19. No antigens are known for them. An Oncomine TCR Beta short-read assay was used to sequence the DNA from cultured CD4+ T cells. MiXCR, run by TCRdb on the PCR reads, gives a single entry per CDR3 protein. Among around 20,000 distinct CDR3 sequences, roughly 45% were seen once, and the ten largest hold 5% to 7%. The treatment here: 10-day PBMC culture with coronavirus spike peptide pools or control peptides (ViraFEST assay). Material for sequencing was CD4+ T cells from blood, cultured in vitro. Receptors were obtained from a human donor who had recovered from COVID-19.

This clonotype came up a few times. The chain couples TRBV7-9 to TRBJ1-2; D not certain. The germline V gene has CDR1 SEHNR and CDR2 FQNEAQ (reference sequence). The CDR3 covers 14 residues. V was trimmed by 5 bases and J by 4 bases, leaving 14 bases between them. The CDR3 coding sequence is TGTGCCAGCAGCCCTTACAATGGCGCCTATGGCTACACCTTC. Protein sequence: CASSPYNGAYGYTF.

The chain carries TRBV29-1 and TRBJ1-6, with 9 positions matching TRBD1. The CDR3 contains 13 residues. J was trimmed by 7 bases and V by 6 bases; bases with no gene match: 4. The germline V gene has CDR1 SQVTM and CDR2 ANQGSEA. CDR3 nucleotides: TGCAGCGTGGGACAGGGCATCAATTCACCCCTCCACTTT. Protein product: CSVGQGINSPLHF.

This chain joins TRBV24-1 and TRBJ1-1, with D tentatively TRBD1 (5 bases). CDR3 size: 13 residues. Germline V gene lookup returns CDR1 KGHDR and CDR2 SFDVKD. V was clipped by 9 bases and J by 4 bases, with 14 bases between them. The CDR3 loop reads CATRTRGSTEAFF. The CDR3, as DNA: TGTGCCACCCGGACAAGAGGTTCCACTGAAGCTTTCTTT.

V gene TRBV7-9 combines with J gene TRBJ2-1; D remains unclear. The V end lost 4 bases, the J end lost 6 bases, and 28 bases lay between the germline ends. The germline CDR1 and CDR2 sequences are SEHNR and FQNEAQ (reference sequence). The CDR3 is 19 residues long. DNA for the CDR3: TGTGCCAGCAGCTCAGGATGGCCGCGGAGTCGATCCGATAGCAATGAGCAGTTCTTC. It codes for CASSSGWPRSRSDSNEQFF.

CDR3 in DNA: TGTGCCAGCAGTTTAACCCCGGGACTAGCGGCCTACGAGCAGTACTTC. The encoded protein is CASSLTPGLAAYEQYF. This rearrangement joins TRBV12-3 or TRBV12-4 to TRBJ2-7, with 11 bases fitting TRBD2. Trimming took 2 bases from V and 2 from J; bases not matched to a gene: 5. This CDR3 contains 16 residues.

The rearrangement joins TRBV6-1 to TRBJ1-5, with a weak D call TRBD1 (6 bases). Germline CDR1 is MNHNS and CDR2 is SASEGT. Deletions cut 3 bases from V and 5 bases from J, with 14 bases between. This CDR3 has 15 amino acids. The CDR3 loop is CASSDRGRGDQPQHF. CDR3 nucleotides: TGTGCCAGCAGTGACCGAGGCAGGGGAGATCAGCCCCAGCATTTT.

The chain joins TRBV25-1 to TRBJ2-1; 9 bases are a match to TRBD1. Trimming at V came to 2 bases and at J to 9 bases, leaving 8 bases not matched to a gene. This CDR3 region has 15 residues. Looked up from germline, CDR1 is MGHDK and CDR2 is SYGVNS. The CDR3 nucleotides read TGTGCCAGCAGTGAAGGTAACAGGGGGCGATTTGAGCAGTTCTTC. Protein product: CASSEGNRGRFEQFF.

The genes are TRBV20-1 and TRBJ2-5; possible D gene TRBD2, 7 bases. There are 14 residues in the CDR3. CDR1 and CDR2 from the germline V gene are DFQATT and SNEGSKA (reference sequence). The ends were cut back, 5 bases at V and 5 bases at J, with 18 bases in the middle. The CDR3 spells CSAGGRGAGETQYF. CDR3 bases: TGCAGTGCTGGAGGGAGGGGGGCGGGGGAGACCCAGTACTTC.

The chain combines TRBV20-1 with TRBJ2-7; possible D gene TRBD1, 6 bases. CDR1 is DFQATT, CDR2 SNEGSKA, per germline (reference sequence). V was clipped by 0 bases and J by 2 bases, with 17 bases between them. This CDR3 region has 16 residues. CDR3: CSAREPTDRTTYEQYF. In DNA form, the CDR3 reads TGCAGTGCTAGAGAACCCACTGACAGGACCACCTACGAGCAGTACTTC.

A single count supports this clonotype. The rearrangement uses TRBV2 and TRBJ1-2; D not certain. The V and J ends lost 4 bases and 4 bases respectively, with 10 bases between them. Germline V gene data show CDR1 as SNHLY and CDR2 as FYNNEI. The CDR3 is made up of 13 amino acids. CDR3: CASSVDGSYGYTF. DNA for the CDR3: TGTGCCAGCAGTGTGGATGGCAGCTATGGCTACACCTTC.

The chain links TRBV20-1 to TRBJ2-7; D might be TRBD1 or TRBD2, each matching 5 bases. Germline loops: CDR1 DFQATT, CDR2 SNEGSKA (reference sequence). CDR3 size: 15 residues. Trimming took off 3 bases at V and 6 bases at J, with 21 bases between the two ends. This chain's CDR3 is CSARGGDLSGAEQYF. CDR3 nucleotide sequence: TGCAGTGCTAGGGGTGGGGACCTATCTGGCGCCGAGCAGTACTTC.

V gene TRBV5-4 combines with J gene TRBJ1-2, with D unclear. The V gene's germline CDR1 is SGHNT and CDR2 YYREEE (reference sequence). The CDR3 loop spans 12 amino acids. Trimming shortened V by 6 bases and J by 1 base, and 7 bases separated the two germline ends. The CDR3: CASTLDNYGYTF. For the CDR3, the DNA is TGTGCCAGCACCCTCGATAACTATGGCTACACCTTC.

The chain couples TRBV5-1 to TRBJ2-7; TRBD1 aligns across 8 bases. CDR1 is SGHRS and CDR2 is YFSETQ in the germline V gene. CDR3 length: 14 amino acids. The V segment lost 4 bases and the J segment 6 bases; nucleotides outside the gene matches: 9. CDR3 coding DNA: TGCGCCAGCAGCCCTGGGGCAGGGGGCAGCGAGCAGTACTTC. This gives the protein CASSPGAGGSEQYF.

A few counts support this clonotype. The V and J genes are TRBV30 and TRBJ1-1, with D uncertain. The CDR3 consists of 10 residues. V lost 8 bases, J lost 5 bases, and 9 bases lay in between. From germline, CDR1 is GTSNPN and CDR2 SVGIG (reference sequence). The CDR3 here is CAIGETEAFF. The CDR3 DNA follows: TGTGCCATCGGTGAGACTGAAGCTTTCTTT. Based on the CDR3 plus reference TRBV30 and TRBJ1-1, the full variable domain is SQTIHQWPATLVQPVGSPLSLECTVEGTSNPNLYWYRQAAGRGLQLLFYSVGIGQISSEVPQNLSASRPQDRQFILSSKKLLLSDSGFYLCAIGETEAFFGQGTRLTVV.

CDR3 nucleotide sequence: TGTGCCAGCAGTCGTAATTCGGGGGCGGATCAGCCCCAGCATTTT. As protein: CASSRNSGADQPQHF. The rearrangement uses TRBV6-1 and TRBJ1-5; TRBD1 might be the D (6 bases). From germline, CDR1 is MNHNS and CDR2 SASEGT. V lost 5 bases and J 5 bases, leaving 16 bases between the germline ends. There are 15 residues in the CDR3.

The chain carries TRBV30 and TRBJ2-7; D is possibly TRBD1 or TRBD2 (5 bases each). Germline CDR1 and CDR2: GTSNPN and SVGIG (reference sequence). Trimming cost V 3 bases and J 6 bases, with 9 bases left between them. The CDR3 sequence is 11 residues long. CDR3 in amino acids: CAWRWGIEQYF. Here the CDR3 DNA reads TGTGCCTGGAGGTGGGGGATCGAGCAGTACTTC.

V usage is TRBV7-3 and J usage is TRBJ1-5; tentatively, D is TRBD1 (6 bases). This CDR3 is built from 13 residues. The V gene's germline CDR1 is SGHTA and CDR2 FQGTGA. The ends were cut back, 3 bases at V and 5 bases at J, with 8 bases in the middle. The CDR3 nucleotides are TGTGCCAGCAGCTTCGGGGGGCATCAGCCCCAGCATTTT. Its protein product is CASSFGGHQPQHF. Full variable domain (remainder filled in from reference TRBV7-3 and TRBJ1-5): GAGVSQTPSNKVTEKGKYVELRCDPISGHTALYWYRQSLGQGPEFLIYFQGTGAADDSGLPNDRFFAVRPEGSVSTLKIQRTERGDSAVYLCASSFGGHQPQHFGDGTRLSIL.

The V and J genes are TRBV24-1 and TRBJ2-3; tentative D call: TRBD2 (5 bases). CDR1 is KGHDR, CDR2 SFDVKD, per germline. The CDR3 has 15 residues. Deletions cut 4 bases from V and 2 bases from J, with 12 bases between. The CDR3 DNA follows: TGTGCCACCAGTGACCCAGTGAGGGTCACAGATACGCAGTATTTT. This translates into CATSDPVRVTDTQYF.

The chain is built from TRBV5-1 and TRBJ1-6, with a weak D call TRBD1 (5 bases). The CDR3 is made up of 15 amino acids. CDR1 and CDR2 from the germline V gene are SGHRS and YFSETQ. Trimming pared 0 bases from V and 10 bases from J, leaving 14 bases between. The CDR3 spells CASSLAGGERSPLHF. Written as DNA, the CDR3 is TGCGCCAGCAGCTTGGCCGGGGGGGAGAGGTCACCCCTCCACTTT.

In its sample, this clonotype was seen a few times. The chain recombines TRBV7-2 with TRBJ1-5; D gene uncertain. This CDR3 region has 12 residues. Trimming shortened V by 2 bases and J by 3 bases, and 2 bases separated the two germline ends. Germline loops: CDR1 SGHTA, CDR2 FQGNSA. The CDR3: CASSLFNQPQHF. CDR3 nucleotides: TGTGCCAGCAGCTTATTCAATCAGCCCCAGCATTTT.

Comment on this clonotype: A read error may account for a junction end that differs from germline. The chain is built from TRBV20-1 and TRBJ1-6; 8 nucleotides agree with TRBD1. The CDR3 is 15 amino acids. Germline-derived CDR1 and CDR2 are DFQATT and SNEGSKA (reference sequence). The CDR3, as DNA: TGCAGTGCCTCGGACAGGGAGACCTATAATTCACCCCCCCACTTT. It yields the protein CSASDRETYNSPPHF.

About this clonotype: One junction end does not reproduce the germline sequence, and a read error may be involved. The genes are TRBV7-7 and TRBJ2-1, with a weak D call TRBD1 (6 bases). Germline values: CDR1 SSHAT, CDR2 FNYEAQ (reference sequence). The CDR3 is 15 amino acids. CDR3 loop: CASSLARGAYNEQFF. The CDR3 nucleotides read TGTGCTAGCAGCTTAGCCAGGGGCGCGTACAATGAGCAGTTCTTC. The variable domain in full, with the rest retrieved from reference TRBV7-7 and TRBJ2-1, is GAGVSQSPRYKVTKRGQDVTLRCDPISSHATLYWYQQALGQGPEFLTYFNYEAQPDKSGLPSDRFSAERPEGSISTLTIQRTEQRDSAMYRCASSLARGAYNEQFFGPGTRLTVL.

CDR3 in amino acids: CASSQARVAYGYTF. In nucleotides, the CDR3 is TGTGCCAGCAGCCAAGCGAGGGTCGCTTATGGCTACACCTTC. The chain recombines TRBV14 with TRBJ1-2; no firm D call. V dropped 1 base and J dropped 5 bases, with 11 bases sitting between them. The CDR3 extends over 14 amino acids. Germline CDR1 is SGHDN and CDR2 is FVKESK.

V and J are TRBV19 and TRBJ2-2, with a tentative D call TRBD1 (5 bases). The V gene's germline CDR1 is LNHDA and CDR2 SQIVND (reference sequence). The CDR3 sequence is 14 residues long. The V end lost 3 bases, the J end lost 6 bases, and 11 bases lay between the germline ends. CDR3 protein: CASSMGLVAGELFF. The CDR3 DNA reads TGTGCCAGTAGTATGGGGCTAGTAGCCGGGGAGCTGTTTTTT.

This clonotype was detected once. V and J are TRBV19 and TRBJ2-2; maybe TRBD2 (6 bases). This CDR3 region has 16 residues. Deletions cut 6 bases from V and 0 bases from J, with 14 bases between. Germline-derived CDR1 and CDR2 are LNHDA and SQIVND (reference sequence). The CDR3 bases are TGTGCCAGTAGAGGAAGCGGACTATCGAACACCGGGGAGCTGTTTTTT. It codes for CASRGSGLSNTGELFF.

The chain employs TRBV11-2 and TRBJ2-4; D might be TRBD1 or TRBD2, each matching 5 bases. Between the trimmed V and J ends, which lost 4 bases and 4 bases, there was a span of 11 bases. This CDR3 comprises 14 residues. CDR1 is SGHAT, CDR2 FQNNGV, per germline. CDR3 protein: CASSSPGRKNIQYF. The CDR3 region has the DNA TGTGCCAGCAGCTCACCGGGACGGAAAAACATTCAGTACTTC. The full variable domain, in which reference TRBV11-2 and TRBJ2-4 provide the parts outside the CDR3, is EAGVAQSPRYKIIEKRQSVAFWCNPISGHATLYWYQQILGQGPKLLIQFQNNGVVDDSQLPKDRFSAERLKGVDSTLKIQPAKLEDSAVYLCASSSPGRKNIQYFGAGTRLSVL.

Only a few counts were recorded for this clonotype. The chain uses TRBV6-1 and TRBJ1-5; D call uncertain. The CDR3 spans 12 residues. Trimming shortened V by 2 bases and J by 11 bases, and 10 bases separated the two germline ends. Germline CDR1 and CDR2: MNHNS and SASEGT. The CDR3 reads CASSESTRTQHF. CDR3 bases: TGTGCCAGCAGTGAATCGACGCGAACCCAGCATTTT.

This clonotype was detected a few times. The chain uses TRBV6-1 and TRBJ2-3, with 9 bases that match TRBD2. CDR3 length: 15 amino acids. Germline lookup yields CDR1 MNHNS and CDR2 SASEGT. After removal of 6 bases from V and 5 bases from J, the junction contained 9 bases not matched to a gene. In DNA, the CDR3 is TGTGCCAGCAGCTATAGCGGGAGTACACGAGATACGCAGTATTTT. As protein: CASSYSGSTRDTQYF.